The sequence of this T cell receptor (beta chain) was determined in a study of Ad26.COV2.S vaccination and SARS-CoV-2 variants. The wider study: The study gave Ad26.COV2.S intramuscularly, once or twice 56 days apart. Study conclusions and caveats: The placebo group had lower spike-specific TCR breadth than the vaccine recipients did. Substantial post-vaccination breadth of spike-specific CD8+ and CD4+ T cell responses was reported.

Profiled with immunoSEQ multiplex PCR; TCRdb holds only in-frame clones, not every one. This table has about 500,000 clones, roughly nine tenths appearing once. This clone was observed a single time. Its antigen is undetermined. The treatment was: about 20 received Ad26.COV2.S at low or high dose, single or two shots; roughly five received placebo; per-sample allocation not given. Sampling was performed 63 days after the first vaccine or placebo injection. This specimen consisted of peripheral blood, obtained in a trial of Ad26.COV2.S vaccine versus placebo. The sequence came from a person aged 18-65 years who received the Ad26.COV2.S COVID-19 vaccine or a placebo.

The CDR3 DNA sequence: TGTGCCAGCACTGGGACAGGTCAAGAGACCCAGTACTTC. Translation: CASTGTGQETQYF. The chain couples TRBV2 to TRBJ2-5; 8 nucleotides agree with TRBD1. Germline values: CDR1 SNHLY, CDR2 FYNNEI. Unmatched junction bases numbered 3, after V lost 7 bases and J lost 2 bases. The CDR3 has 13 amino acids.